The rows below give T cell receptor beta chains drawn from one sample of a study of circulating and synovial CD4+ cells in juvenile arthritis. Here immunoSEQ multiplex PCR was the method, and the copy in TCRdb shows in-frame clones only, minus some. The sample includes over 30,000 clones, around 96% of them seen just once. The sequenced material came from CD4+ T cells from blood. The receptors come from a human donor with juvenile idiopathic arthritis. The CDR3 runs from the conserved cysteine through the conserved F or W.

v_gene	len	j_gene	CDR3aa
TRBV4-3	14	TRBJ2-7	CASSLSGGAFEQYF
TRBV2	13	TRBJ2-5	CAIGTARGETQYF
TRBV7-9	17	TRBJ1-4	CASSLGVLQGAREKLFF
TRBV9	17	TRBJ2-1	CASSAPLKTSSYNEQFF
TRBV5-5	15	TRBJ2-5	CASSNRGTGLETQYF
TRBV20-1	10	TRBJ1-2	CNARNYGYTF
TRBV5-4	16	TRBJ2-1	CASSLRLAAIYNEQFF
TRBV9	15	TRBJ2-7	CASSVVRLSAYEQYF
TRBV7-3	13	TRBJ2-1	CASSDGTLNEQFF
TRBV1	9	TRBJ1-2	CTSSHPGTF
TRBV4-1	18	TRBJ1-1	CASSQAIVVWGPNTEAFF
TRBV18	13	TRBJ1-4	CASSPYEMEKLFF
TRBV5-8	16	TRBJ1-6	CASSFHSLHYNSPLHF
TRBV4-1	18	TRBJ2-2	CASSQAILAGGRTGELFF
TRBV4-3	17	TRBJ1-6	CASSPSGAQGYNSPLHF
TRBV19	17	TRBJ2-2	CASSPRLAGKNTGELFF